Below are 10 T cell receptor beta chains sequenced from a single sample in a study of cytomegalovirus exposure and HLA in healthy donors. PCR used 60 Vbeta primers and 13 Jbeta primers. TCRdb's copy holds only in-frame clones and misses some; the assay was immunoSEQ multiplex PCR. The top ten hold roughly 3.2% of the sample, which has approximately 88,000 clones, 64% seen once. The sample comprised PBMCs. The source of these receptors is a man in his fifties or sixties in good health and CMV-seronegative.

The chain employs TRBV28 and TRBJ1-4; D might be TRBD1 (5 bases). This CDR3 has 15 amino acids. The V gene lost 7 bases and the J gene lost 0 bases, with 12 bases spanning the gap. Per germline, CDR1 MDHEN and CDR2 SYDVKM. The CDR3 DNA reads TGTGCCAGCAATGCCCGGGGGGCAACTAATGAAAAACTGTTTTTT. This sequence encodes CASNARGATNEKLFF.

About this clone: Other nucleotide sequences in the sample specify the same CDR3. The chain uses TRBV5-1 and TRBJ2-7; a possible D gene is TRBD2 (7 bases). Germline assignment: CDR1 SGHRS and CDR2 YFSETQ. The V and J ends lost 0 bases and 2 bases respectively, with 9 bases between them. This CDR3 comprises 14 residues. DNA for the CDR3: TGCGCCAGCAGCTTGGGCGGGGGCACCTACGAGCAGTACTTC. Amino acids: CASSLGGGTYEQYF.

This clone has a handful of counts. The rearrangement links TRBV5-1 to TRBJ2-3, with a weak D call TRBD2 (7 bases). The CDR3 totals 17 residues. Germline values: CDR1 SGHRS, CDR2 YFSETQ. V lost 1 base and J lost 3, with 18 bases in between. DNA of the CDR3: TGCGCCAGCAGCTTGCGAGGGGGGGCCTCGGGTACAGATACGCAGTATTTT. Protein product: CASSLRGGASGTDTQYF.

This clone is a singleton in its sample. The chain employs TRBV25-1 and TRBJ2-7; a weak D match, TRBD1 (5 bases). Germline V gene lookup returns CDR1 MGHDK and CDR2 SYGVNS. The V end was cut by 7 bases, the J end by 1 base, with 11 bases between. The CDR3 is made up of 13 amino acids. The CDR3 loop reads CASTTGLSYEQYF. The CDR3 bases are TGTGCCAGCACTACAGGTTTGTCCTACGAGCAGTACTTC.

This clone was picked up a small number of times. The V gene is TRBV5-1, the J gene TRBJ2-1, with D unclear. The germline V gene encodes CDR1 SGHRS and CDR2 YFSETQ. The CDR3 length is 11 residues. The V end was cut by 4 bases, the J end by 7 bases, with 6 bases between. CDR3 region: CASSGSNEQFF. CDR3 nucleotide sequence: TGCGCCAGCAGCGGTAGTAATGAGCAGTTCTTC. The variable domain in full, completed from reference TRBV5-1 and TRBJ2-1, reads KAGVTQTPRYLIKTRGQQVTLSCSPISGHRSVSWYQQTPGQGLQFLFEYFSETQRNKGNFPGRFSGRQFSNSRSEMNVSTLELGDSALYLCASSGSNEQFFGPGTRLTVL.

The chain joins TRBV5-1 to TRBJ1-2; 10 nucleotides match TRBD1. Germline V lookup: CDR1 SGHRS, CDR2 YFSETQ. V was clipped by 0 bases and J by 6 bases; unmatched bases: 2. This CDR3 has 14 amino acids. The CDR3 is CASSLGQGADGYTF. CDR3 in DNA: TGCGCCAGCAGCTTGGGACAGGGGGCTGATGGCTACACCTTC.

This clone was found a few times. J is TRBJ1-3 and V is TRBV6-1; D gene unclear. V lost 7 bases, J lost 8 bases, and 15 bases lay in between. This CDR3 is built from 13 residues. Looked up from germline, CDR1 is MNHNS and CDR2 is SASEGT. The CDR3 spells CASNMTVQDTIYF. The CDR3 coding sequence is TGTGCCAGCAATATGACGGTGCAGGACACCATATATTTT.

This clone appeared once. V and J are TRBV5-5 and TRBJ1-2, with D tentatively TRBD1 (6 bases). Per germline, CDR1 SGHKS and CDR2 YYEKEE (reference sequence). V lost 0 bases and J lost 6, with 9 bases in between. The CDR3 contains 13 residues. The CDR3 loop reads CASSLAPGDGYTF. The CDR3 DNA sequence: TGTGCCAGCAGCTTGGCCCCAGGGGATGGCTACACCTTC.

The count of this clone is one. The chain employs TRBV11-2 and TRBJ2-1; TRBD2 aligns across 13 bases. V lost 5 bases, J lost 6 bases, and 7 bases stayed unmatched. The CDR3 runs 16 residues. The germline gives CDR1 SGHAT, CDR2 FQNNGV. The CDR3 DNA is TGTGCCAGCAGCACCCGGGGACTAGCGGGATTCAATGAGCAGTTCTTC. Translated: CASSTRGLAGFNEQFF.

The chain joins TRBV7-3 to TRBJ2-7, with TRBD1 matching 9 bases. The germline V gene has CDR1 SGHTA and CDR2 FQGTGA. The CDR3 contains 15 residues. The V segment lost 5 bases and the J segment 0 bases; nucleotides outside the gene matches: 5. DNA of the CDR3: TGTGCCAGCAGCCCAGGGGACAGGGTCTCCTACGAGCAGTACTTC. Translating it yields CASSPGDRVSYEQYF.